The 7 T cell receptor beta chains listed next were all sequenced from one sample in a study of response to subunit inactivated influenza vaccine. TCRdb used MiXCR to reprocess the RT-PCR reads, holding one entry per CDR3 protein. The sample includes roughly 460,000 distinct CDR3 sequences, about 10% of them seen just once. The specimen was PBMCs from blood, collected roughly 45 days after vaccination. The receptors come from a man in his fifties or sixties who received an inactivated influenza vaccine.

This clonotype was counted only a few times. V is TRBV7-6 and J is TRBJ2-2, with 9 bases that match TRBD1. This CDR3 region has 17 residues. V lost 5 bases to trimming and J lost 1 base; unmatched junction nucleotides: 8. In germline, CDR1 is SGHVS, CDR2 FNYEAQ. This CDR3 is CASSHVSGQGNTGELFF. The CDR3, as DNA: TGTGCCAGCAGCCACGTTTCGGGACAGGGGAACACCGGGGAGCTGTTTTTT. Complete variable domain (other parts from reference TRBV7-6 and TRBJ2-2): GAGVSQSPRYKVTKRGQDVALRCDPISGHVSLYWYRQALGQGPEFLTYFNYEAQQDKSGLPNDRFSAERPEGSISTLTIQRTEQRDSAMYRCASSHVSGQGNTGELFFGEGSRLTVL.

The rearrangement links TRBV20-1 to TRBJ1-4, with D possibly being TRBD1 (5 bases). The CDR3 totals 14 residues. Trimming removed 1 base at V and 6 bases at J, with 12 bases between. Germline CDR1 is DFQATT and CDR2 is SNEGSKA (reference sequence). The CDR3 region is CSARVAGFDEKLFF. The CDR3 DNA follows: TGCAGTGCTAGAGTAGCAGGGTTTGATGAAAAACTGTTTTTT.

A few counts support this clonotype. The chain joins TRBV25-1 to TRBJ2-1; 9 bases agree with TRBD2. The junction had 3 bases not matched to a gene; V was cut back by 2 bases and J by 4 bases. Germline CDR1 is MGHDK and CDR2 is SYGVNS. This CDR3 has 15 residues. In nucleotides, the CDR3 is TGTGCCAGCAGTGAAGCGGGAGGGCAATACAATGAGCAGTTCTTC. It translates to CASSEAGGQYNEQFF.

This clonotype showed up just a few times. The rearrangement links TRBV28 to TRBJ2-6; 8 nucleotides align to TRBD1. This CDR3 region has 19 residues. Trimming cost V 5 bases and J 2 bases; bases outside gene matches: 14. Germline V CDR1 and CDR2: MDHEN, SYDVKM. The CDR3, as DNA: TGTGCCAGCAGTCCCGAAACATGGGCAGGGGGCGCTGGGGCCAACGTCCTGACTTTC. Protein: CASSPETWAGGAGANVLTF. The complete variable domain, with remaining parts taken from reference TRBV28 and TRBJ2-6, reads DVKVTQSSRYLVKRTGEKVFLECVQDMDHENMFWYRQDPGLGLRLIYFSYDVKMKEKGDIPEGYSVSREKKERFSLILESASTNQTSMYLCASSPETWAGGAGANVLTFGAGSRLTVL.

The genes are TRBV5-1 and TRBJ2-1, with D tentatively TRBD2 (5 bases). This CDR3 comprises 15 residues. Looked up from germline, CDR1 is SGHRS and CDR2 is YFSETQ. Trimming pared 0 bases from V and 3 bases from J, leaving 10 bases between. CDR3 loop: CASSLVSGDYNEQFF. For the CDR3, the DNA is TGCGCCAGCAGCTTGGTCAGCGGAGACTACAATGAGCAGTTCTTC. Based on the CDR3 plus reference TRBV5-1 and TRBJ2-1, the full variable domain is KAGVTQTPRYLIKTRGQQVTLSCSPISGHRSVSWYQQTPGQGLQFLFEYFSETQRNKGNFPGRFSGRQFSNSRSEMNVSTLELGDSALYLCASSLVSGDYNEQFFGPGTRLTVL.

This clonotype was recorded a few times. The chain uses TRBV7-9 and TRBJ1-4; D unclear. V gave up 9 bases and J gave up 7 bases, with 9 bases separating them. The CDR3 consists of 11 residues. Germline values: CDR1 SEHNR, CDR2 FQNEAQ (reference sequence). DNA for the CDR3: TGTGCCAGTAAGGCAGGTGAAAAACTGTTTTTT. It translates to CASKAGEKLFF.

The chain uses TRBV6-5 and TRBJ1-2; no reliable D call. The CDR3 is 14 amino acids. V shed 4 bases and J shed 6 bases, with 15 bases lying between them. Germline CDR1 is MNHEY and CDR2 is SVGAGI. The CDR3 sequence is CASSSTGLGDGYTF. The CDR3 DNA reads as TGTGCCAGCAGTTCCACCGGCCTCGGAGATGGCTACACCTTC.